The table lists the clone carrying this T cell receptor (beta chain) with a count of one. This sample stems from a study of control samples from healthy donors and cancer patients. Assay: immunoSEQ multiplex PCR; the TCRdb copy retains only in-frame clones and omits some. The data contain around 58,000 clones, nearly 90% of them singletons. J gave up 2 bases and V 4 bases, and 2 bases lay outside the gene matches. Germline CDR1 reads KGHSH; CDR2 reads LQKENI. The CDR3 length is 14 residues. Sequencing was done on a sample of blood. This TCR came from a middle-aged man in good health. The rearrangement uses TRBV18 and TRBJ1-5; 7 bases agree with TRBD1. The CDR3 loop is CASSQGAGNQPQHF. The CDR3 DNA reads TGTGCCAGCTCACAGGGGGCAGGCAATCAGCCCCAGCATTTT. The variable domain in full, completed from reference TRBV18 and TRBJ1-5, reads NAGVMQNPRHLVRRRGQEARLRCSPMKGHSHVYWYRQLPEEGLKFMVYLQKENIIDESGMPKERFSAEFPKEGPSILRIQQVVRGDSAAYFCASSQGAGNQPQHFGDGTRLSIL.